The 3 T cell receptor beta chains in this list originate from one sample, sequenced in a study of CDR3 diversity in severe acne. TCRdb processed the PCR reads anew with MiXCR; each CDR3 protein has one entry. Here the sample spans approximately 84,000 distinct CDR3 sequences, 45% to 55% being singletons. Sequenced: blood. These receptors were obtained from a male donor in good health, without acne.

This sequence joins TRBV11-2 and TRBJ2-3; D is possibly TRBD1 (6 bases). The germline V and J ends were trimmed by 6 bases and 6 bases, with 16 bases remaining between them. CDR1 is SGHAT and CDR2 is FQNNGV in the germline V gene. CDR3 length: 14 residues. CDR3 sequence: CASSPQGSADTQYF. In DNA form, the CDR3 reads TGTGCCAGCAGTCCACAGGGTTCGGCGGATACGCAGTATTTT.

By frequency in the sample, this clonotype is medium-sized. The V and J genes are TRBV12-3 or TRBV12-4 and TRBJ2-7, with TRBD1 matching 8 bases. V was clipped by 5 bases and J by 6 bases; unmatched bases: 3. The CDR3 has 12 residues. The CDR3 region has the DNA TGTGCCAGCAGTCGGACAGGGTCCGAGCAGTACTTC. Translated: CASSRTGSEQYF.

The CDR3: CASSLGRRGSYEQYF. CDR3 DNA: TGTGCCAGCAGCTTAGGACGGAGAGGCTCCTACGAGCAGTACTTC. V and J are TRBV7-9 and TRBJ2-7; D is unresolved. This CDR3 is built from 15 residues. Trimming shortened V by 1 base and J by 0 bases, and 10 bases separated the two germline ends. CDR1 is SEHNR, CDR2 FQNEAQ, per germline (reference sequence).